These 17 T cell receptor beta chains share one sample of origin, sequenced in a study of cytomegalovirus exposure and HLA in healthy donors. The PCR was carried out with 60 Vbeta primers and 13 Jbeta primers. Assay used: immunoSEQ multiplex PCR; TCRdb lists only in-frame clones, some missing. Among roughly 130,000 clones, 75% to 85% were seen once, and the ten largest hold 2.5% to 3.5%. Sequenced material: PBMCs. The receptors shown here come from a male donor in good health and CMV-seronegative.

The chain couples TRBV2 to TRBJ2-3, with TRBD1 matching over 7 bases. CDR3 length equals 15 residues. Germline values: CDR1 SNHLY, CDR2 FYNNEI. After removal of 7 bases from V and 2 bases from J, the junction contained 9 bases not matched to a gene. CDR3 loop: CASTQRDSFTDTQYF. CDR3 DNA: TGTGCCAGCACCCAAAGGGACAGCTTCACAGATACGCAGTATTTT.

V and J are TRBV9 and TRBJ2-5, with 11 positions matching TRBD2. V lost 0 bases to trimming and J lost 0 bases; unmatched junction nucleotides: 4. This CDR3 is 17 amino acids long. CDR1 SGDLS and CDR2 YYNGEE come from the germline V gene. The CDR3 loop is CASSVASSGGYQETQYF. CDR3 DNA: TGTGCCAGCAGCGTAGCGTCTAGCGGGGGGTACCAAGAGACCCAGTACTTC. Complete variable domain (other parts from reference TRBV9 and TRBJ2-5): DSGVTQTPKHLITATGQRVTLRCSPRSGDLSVYWYQQSLDQGLQFLIQYYNGEERAKGNILERFSAQQFPDLHSELNLSSLELGDSALYFCASSVASSGGYQETQYFGPGTRLLVL.

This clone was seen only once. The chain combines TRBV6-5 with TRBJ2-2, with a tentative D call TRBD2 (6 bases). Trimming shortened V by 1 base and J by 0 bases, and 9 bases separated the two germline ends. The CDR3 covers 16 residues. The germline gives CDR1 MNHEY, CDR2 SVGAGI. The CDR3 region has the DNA TGTGCCAGCAGTTACTTCCTAGCGTCGAACACCGGGGAGCTGTTTTTT. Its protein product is CASSYFLASNTGELFF.

The DNA of the CDR3 is TGTGCCAGCAGCTTCAGGGTGATGAATTCACCCCTCCACTTT. Translating it yields CASSFRVMNSPLHF. The V and J genes are TRBV7-3 and TRBJ1-6, with a tentative D call TRBD1 (5 bases). V was trimmed by 3 bases and J by 7 bases, leaving 10 bases between them. Germline assignment: CDR1 SGHTA and CDR2 FQGTGA. This CDR3 has 14 amino acids.

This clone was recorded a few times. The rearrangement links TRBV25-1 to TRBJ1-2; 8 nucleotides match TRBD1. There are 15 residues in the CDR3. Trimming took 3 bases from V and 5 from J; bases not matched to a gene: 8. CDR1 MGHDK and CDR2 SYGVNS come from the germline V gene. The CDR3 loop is CASSDPRGQAYGYTF. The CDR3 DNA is TGTGCCAGCAGTGACCCGCGGGGACAGGCTTATGGCTACACCTTC.

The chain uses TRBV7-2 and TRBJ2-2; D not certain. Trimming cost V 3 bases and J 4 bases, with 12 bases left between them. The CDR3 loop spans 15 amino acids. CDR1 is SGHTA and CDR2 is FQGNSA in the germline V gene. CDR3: CASSLVETPTGELFF. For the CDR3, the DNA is TGTGCCAGCAGCTTGGTGGAGACGCCCACCGGGGAGCTGTTTTTT.

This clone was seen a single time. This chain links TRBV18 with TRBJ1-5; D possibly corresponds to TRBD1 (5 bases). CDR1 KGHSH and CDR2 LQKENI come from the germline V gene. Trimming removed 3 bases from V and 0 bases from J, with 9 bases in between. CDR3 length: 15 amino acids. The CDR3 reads CASSPSQDSNQPQHF. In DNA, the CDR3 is TGTGCCAGCTCACCGTCACAGGATAGCAATCAGCCCCAGCATTTT.

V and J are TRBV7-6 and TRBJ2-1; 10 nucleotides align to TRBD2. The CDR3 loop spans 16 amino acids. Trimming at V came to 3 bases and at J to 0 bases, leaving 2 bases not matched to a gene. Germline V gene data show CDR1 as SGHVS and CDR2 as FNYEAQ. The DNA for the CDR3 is TGTGCCAGCAGCTTGGCTAGCGGGAGCTCCTACAATGAGCAGTTCTTC. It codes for CASSLASGSSYNEQFF.

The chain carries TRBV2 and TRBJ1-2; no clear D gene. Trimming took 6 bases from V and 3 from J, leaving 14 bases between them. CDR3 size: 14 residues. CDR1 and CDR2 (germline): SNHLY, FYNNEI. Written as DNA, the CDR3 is TGTGCCAGCAGGCTCATTCAGGTGGACTATGGCTACACCTTC. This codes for CASRLIQVDYGYTF.

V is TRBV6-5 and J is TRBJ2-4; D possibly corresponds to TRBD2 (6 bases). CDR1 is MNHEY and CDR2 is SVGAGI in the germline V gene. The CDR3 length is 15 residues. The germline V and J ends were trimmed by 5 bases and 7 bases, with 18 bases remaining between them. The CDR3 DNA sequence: TGTGCCAGCAGTGTTTTTGGGAGGAGGTTGAACATTCAGTACTTC. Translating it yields CASSVFGRRLNIQYF.

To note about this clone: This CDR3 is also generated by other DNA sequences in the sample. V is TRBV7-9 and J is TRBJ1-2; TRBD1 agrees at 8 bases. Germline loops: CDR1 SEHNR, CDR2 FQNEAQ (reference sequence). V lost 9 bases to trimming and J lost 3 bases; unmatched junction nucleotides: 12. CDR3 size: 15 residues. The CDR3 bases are TGTGCCAGTAGCCTTACAGGGGGAGTTTACTATGGCTACACCTTC. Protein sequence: CASSLTGGVYYGYTF.

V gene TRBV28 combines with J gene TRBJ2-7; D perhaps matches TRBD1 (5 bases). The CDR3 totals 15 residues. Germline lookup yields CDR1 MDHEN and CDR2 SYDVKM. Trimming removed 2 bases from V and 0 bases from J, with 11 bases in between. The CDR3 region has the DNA TGTGCCAGCAGTTTAAAGGGGATGGCCTCCTACGAGCAGTACTTC. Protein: CASSLKGMASYEQYF.

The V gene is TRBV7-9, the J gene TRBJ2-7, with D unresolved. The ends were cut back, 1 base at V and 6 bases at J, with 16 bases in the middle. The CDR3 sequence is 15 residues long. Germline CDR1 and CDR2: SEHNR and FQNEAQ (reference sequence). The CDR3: CASSLDGGYPSEQYF. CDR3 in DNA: TGTGCCAGCAGCTTAGATGGCGGATACCCTAGCGAGCAGTACTTC.

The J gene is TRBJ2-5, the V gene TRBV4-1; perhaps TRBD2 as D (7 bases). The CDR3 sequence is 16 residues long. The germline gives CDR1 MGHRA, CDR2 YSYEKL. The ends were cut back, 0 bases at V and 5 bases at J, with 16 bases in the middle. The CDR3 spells CASSQDWTGGLETQYF. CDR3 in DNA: TGCGCCAGCAGCCAAGATTGGACGGGGGGCTTGGAGACCCAGTACTTC.

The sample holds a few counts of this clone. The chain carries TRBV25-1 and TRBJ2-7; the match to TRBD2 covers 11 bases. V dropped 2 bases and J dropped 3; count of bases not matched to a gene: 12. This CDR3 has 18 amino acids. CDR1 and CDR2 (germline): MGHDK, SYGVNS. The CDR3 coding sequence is TGTGCCAGCAGTGAAGGGAATAGCGGGGGGGCCTTCCTCTACGAGCAGTACTTC. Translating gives CASSEGNSGGAFLYEQYF.

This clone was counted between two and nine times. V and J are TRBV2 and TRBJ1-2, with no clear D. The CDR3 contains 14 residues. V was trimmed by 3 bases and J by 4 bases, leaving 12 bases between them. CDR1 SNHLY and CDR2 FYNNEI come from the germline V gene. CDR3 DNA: TGTGCCAGCAGTGACCCGGGAGGGTCCTATGGCTACACCTTC. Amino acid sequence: CASSDPGGSYGYTF.

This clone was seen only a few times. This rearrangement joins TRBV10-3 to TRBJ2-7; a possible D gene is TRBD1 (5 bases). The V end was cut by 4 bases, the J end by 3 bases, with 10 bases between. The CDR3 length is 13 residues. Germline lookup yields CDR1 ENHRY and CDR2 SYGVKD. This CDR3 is CAISVDSDYEQYF. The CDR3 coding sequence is TGTGCCATCAGTGTAGACAGTGACTACGAGCAGTACTTC.